Following are 23 T cell receptor beta chains from one sample sequenced in a study of shared clonotypes between healthy human individuals. Profiling relied on immunoSEQ multiplex PCR, and the TCRdb table lists in-frame clones only, not all of them. Of some 1,100,000 clones in the sample, approximately 80% are singletons; the top ten hold under 0.65%. Sequenced sample: memory CD4+ T cells from PBMCs. The subset here: CD45RA-negative fraction. These receptor sequences come from a man aged 18-30 years in good health. Some clones in this sample may be carry-over from other donors' samples.

The chain links TRBV2 to TRBJ2-5; the match to TRBD2 covers 9 bases. V trimming: 6 bases; J trimming: 3 bases; junction bases outside the gene matches: 5. CDR1 and CDR2 from the germline V gene are SNHLY and FYNNEI. This CDR3 is built from 14 residues. This CDR3 is CASSARLAEETQYF. The CDR3, as DNA: TGTGCCAGCAGCGCCCGACTAGCGGAAGAGACCCAGTACTTC.

This clone was counted a few times. The rearrangement joins TRBV7-9 to TRBJ1-2, with D possibly matching TRBD1 (5 bases). Trimming took off 0 bases at V and 12 bases at J, with 14 bases between the two ends. The CDR3 is 13 amino acids. Germline lookup yields CDR1 SEHNR and CDR2 FQNEAQ (reference sequence). The CDR3 coding sequence is TGTGCCAGCAGCTTAGCAAACGGTGGGGCCAACACCTTC. Encoded protein: CASSLANGGANTF.

The genes are TRBV28 and TRBJ1-5, with D uncertain. In germline, CDR1 is MDHEN, CDR2 SYDVKM. The CDR3 runs 14 residues. Deletions cut 6 bases from V and 3 bases from J, with 12 bases between. CDR3 nucleotides: TGTGCCAGCAGGCCTACAGAGCCCAATCAGCCCCAGCATTTT. Translating it yields CASRPTEPNQPQHF.

V is TRBV29-1 and J is TRBJ1-3; D is unresolved. This CDR3 has 12 amino acids. CDR1 SQVTM and CDR2 ANQGSEA come from the germline V gene. V shed 4 bases and J shed 0 bases, with 4 bases lying between them. CDR3 in amino acids: CSVASSGNTIYF. For the CDR3, the DNA is TGCAGCGTTGCAAGCTCTGGAAACACCATATATTTT.

The chain joins TRBV21-1 to TRBJ2-5. TRBV21-1 is described as a pseudogene. The CDR3 length is 14 residues. CDR3 amino acids: CASSNLGYQETQYF. The CDR3 DNA sequence: TGTGCCAGCAGCAATTTGGGGTACCAAGAGACCCAGTACTTC.

V is TRBV28 and J is TRBJ2-7; 12 bases are a match to TRBD2. The length of the CDR3 is 15 residues. J lost 3 bases, V lost 6 bases, and 6 bases had no gene match. Germline assignment: CDR1 MDHEN and CDR2 SYDVKM. The CDR3 spells CASRLAGGPIYEQYF. The CDR3 DNA follows: TGTGCCAGCAGGCTAGCGGGAGGGCCTATCTACGAGCAGTACTTC.

The chain combines TRBV7-8 with TRBJ2-3, with TRBD2 identical over 10 bases. Germline lookup yields CDR1 SGHVS and CDR2 FQNEAQ. The V gene end was trimmed by 4 bases and the J gene end by 3 bases; junction bases not matched to a gene: 7. The CDR3 is 16 amino acids. The CDR3 DNA is TGTGCCAGCAGCTACTTAGCGGGAGGTGGAACAGATACGCAGTATTTT. The encoded protein is CASSYLAGGGTDTQYF.

The V gene is TRBV10-3, the J gene TRBJ2-3, with 12 positions matching TRBD2. V lost 7 bases and J lost 4; bases outside the gene matches: 6. The germline CDR1 and CDR2 sequences are ENHRY and SYGVKD. The CDR3 totals 15 residues. The CDR3 is CAITATSGSADTQYF. Written as DNA, the CDR3 is TGTGCCATCACCGCGACTAGCGGGAGTGCAGATACGCAGTATTTT.

The V call is TRBV11-2, the J call TRBJ2-7, with D unresolved. Trimming shortened V by 5 bases and J by 2 bases, and 7 bases separated the two germline ends. Germline CDR1 reads SGHAT; CDR2 reads FQNNGV. There are 12 residues in the CDR3. The CDR3 DNA reads TGTGCCAGCAGCCGGGTCACCTACGAGCAGTACTTC. This translates into CASSRVTYEQYF.

CDR3 coding DNA: TGTGCCAGCAACCCCGGGACAGGCGGCGGCTACACCTTC. Its translation: CASNPGTGGGYTF. The chain is built from TRBV28 and TRBJ1-2, with 8 positions matching TRBD1. Germline CDR1 reads MDHEN; CDR2 reads SYDVKM. The CDR3 has 13 amino acids. Trimming took 7 bases from V and 8 from J; bases not matched to a gene: 9.

The genes are TRBV27 and TRBJ1-4, with 7 bases identical to TRBD1. V was clipped by 5 bases and J by 4 bases; unmatched bases: 7. Per the germline V gene, CDR1 is MNHEY and CDR2 is SMNVEV (reference sequence). The CDR3 is 15 residues long. The CDR3 here is CASSPPDRINEKLFF. Here the CDR3 DNA reads TGTGCCAGCAGTCCGCCGGACAGGATTAATGAAAAACTGTTTTTT. The full variable domain, with the rest looked up from reference TRBV27 and TRBJ1-4, is EAQVTQNPRYLITVTGKKLTVTCSQNMNHEYMSWYRQDPGLGLRQIYYSMNVEVTDKGDVPEGYKVSRKEKRNFPLILESPSPNQTSLYFCASSPPDRINEKLFFGSGTQLSVL.

This clone has only a few counts. The chain has TRBV28 and TRBJ2-3, with D unclear. Germline V gene lookup returns CDR1 MDHEN and CDR2 SYDVKM. V shed 4 bases and J shed 2 bases, with 4 bases lying between them. CDR3 length: 12 amino acids. CDR3 DNA sequence: TGTGCCAGCAGTTATGACACAGATACGCAGTATTTT. It yields the protein CASSYDTDTQYF.

This chain uses TRBV19 with TRBJ2-3; 7 bases map to TRBD1. The CDR3 runs 16 residues. The V segment lost 5 bases and the J segment 3 bases; nucleotides outside the gene matches: 11. CDR1 LNHDA and CDR2 SQIVND come from the germline V gene (reference sequence). DNA for the CDR3: TGTGCCAGTAGTCGTAGTAGGGGGCGCGGGACAGATACGCAGTATTTT. The encoded protein is CASSRSRGRGTDTQYF.

The rearrangement joins TRBV7-2 to TRBJ2-7; 9 bases map to TRBD1. Germline lookup yields CDR1 SGHTA and CDR2 FQGNSA. This CDR3 has 16 amino acids. Trimming cost V 2 bases and J 3 bases; bases outside gene matches: 8. The DNA of the CDR3 is TGTGCCAGCAGCTTATCCACAGGGGGCTTTCTCTACGAGCAGTACTTC. Translating gives CASSLSTGGFLYEQYF.

A few counts support this clone. This chain joins TRBV7-2 and TRBJ2-2; 7 nucleotides line up with TRBD2. V shed 5 bases and J 7 bases; nucleotides not matched to a gene: 13. The length of the CDR3 is 16 residues. Germline CDR1 reads SGHTA; CDR2 reads FQGNSA. The CDR3 DNA sequence: TGTGCCAGCAGCCCCCGCTCAGCGGGATCAGGCGGGGAGCTGTTTTTT. Protein sequence: CASSPRSAGSGGELFF.

This sequence joins TRBV28 and TRBJ1-2, with D maybe TRBD1 (5 bases). The ends were cut back, 7 bases at V and 4 bases at J, with 7 bases in the middle. CDR3 length: 11 residues. The germline CDR1 and CDR2 sequences are MDHEN and SYDVKM. CDR3 sequence: CASNTGYGYTF. In DNA, the CDR3 is TGTGCCAGCAATACAGGCTATGGCTACACCTTC.

The chain joins TRBV2 to TRBJ2-3, with 10 bases matching TRBD1. CDR1 is SNHLY, CDR2 FYNNEI, per germline. Trimming cost V 7 bases and J 4 bases; bases outside gene matches: 5. The CDR3 loop spans 14 amino acids. This CDR3 is CASTRQGASDTQYF. The CDR3, as DNA: TGTGCCAGCACCCGACAGGGGGCATCAGATACGCAGTATTTT.

The rearrangement links TRBV10-3 to TRBJ2-1; 9 bases map to TRBD2. Germline-derived CDR1 and CDR2 are ENHRY and SYGVKD. There are 16 residues in the CDR3. The trim removed 3 bases at V and 2 bases at J, leaving 5 bases unmatched. The CDR3 protein is CAISETPSGTYNEQFF. DNA of the CDR3: TGTGCCATCAGTGAAACCCCTAGCGGGACCTACAATGAGCAGTTCTTC.

J is TRBJ2-2 and V is TRBV5-1; possibly TRBD1 for D (6 bases). From germline, CDR1 is SGHRS and CDR2 YFSETQ. V lost 5 bases, J lost 5 bases, and 16 bases lay in between. The CDR3 totals 15 residues. The CDR3 nucleotides are TGCGCCAGCAGTCGGGACACCCTCCGAACCGGGGAGCTGTTTTTT. This encodes CASSRDTLRTGELFF.

The chain is built from TRBV7-8 and TRBJ2-3; 8 positions agree with TRBD1. Germline values: CDR1 SGHVS, CDR2 FQNEAQ. Trimming removed 5 bases from V and 4 bases from J; junction bases left unmatched: 11. The CDR3 length is 16 residues. CDR3 sequence reads: CASSPGRTGRADTQYF. CDR3 coding DNA: TGTGCCAGCAGCCCCGGCAGGACAGGGCGGGCAGATACGCAGTATTTT.

The chain has TRBV2 and TRBJ2-5, with D possibly TRBD2 on 5 matching bases. The germline V gene encodes CDR1 SNHLY and CDR2 FYNNEI. V lost 10 bases and J 2 bases, leaving 17 bases between the germline ends. There are 14 residues in the CDR3. The CDR3 sequence: CATGGTGTQETQYF. The CDR3 nucleotides read TGTGCCACCGGAGGAACGGGAACACAAGAGACCCAGTACTTC.

The chain couples TRBV7-2 to TRBJ2-7; 9 nucleotides match TRBD1. Germline CDR1 is SGHTA and CDR2 is FQGNSA. With V trimmed by 5 bases and J by 6 bases, 8 bases remained unmatched. This CDR3 region has 14 residues. Here the CDR3 DNA reads TGTGCCAGCAGCCCTCGGACAGGGGCAAGCGAGCAGTACTTC. This translates into CASSPRTGASEQYF. The complete variable domain, with remaining parts taken from reference TRBV7-2 and TRBJ2-7, reads GAGVSQSPSNKVTEKGKDVELRCDPISGHTALYWYRQSLGQGLEFLIYFQGNSAPDKSGLPSDRFSAERTGGSVSTLTIQRTQQEDSAVYLCASSPRTGASEQYFGPGTRLTVT.

The rearrangement joins TRBV18 to TRBJ2-2; possibly TRBD2 for D (6 bases). V was shortened by 4 bases and J by 5 bases, with 8 bases between the two germline ends. This CDR3 spans 13 amino acids. Germline values: CDR1 KGHSH, CDR2 LQKENI. CDR3 in amino acids: CASSLGGTGELFF. CDR3 nucleotide sequence: TGTGCCAGCTCACTCGGAGGGACCGGGGAGCTGTTTTTT. Full variable domain (missing parts from reference TRBV18 and TRBJ2-2): NAGVMQNPRHLVRRRGQEARLRCSPMKGHSHVYWYRQLPEEGLKFMVYLQKENIIDESGMPKERFSAEFPKEGPSILRIQQVVRGDSAAYFCASSLGGTGELFFGEGSRLTVL.